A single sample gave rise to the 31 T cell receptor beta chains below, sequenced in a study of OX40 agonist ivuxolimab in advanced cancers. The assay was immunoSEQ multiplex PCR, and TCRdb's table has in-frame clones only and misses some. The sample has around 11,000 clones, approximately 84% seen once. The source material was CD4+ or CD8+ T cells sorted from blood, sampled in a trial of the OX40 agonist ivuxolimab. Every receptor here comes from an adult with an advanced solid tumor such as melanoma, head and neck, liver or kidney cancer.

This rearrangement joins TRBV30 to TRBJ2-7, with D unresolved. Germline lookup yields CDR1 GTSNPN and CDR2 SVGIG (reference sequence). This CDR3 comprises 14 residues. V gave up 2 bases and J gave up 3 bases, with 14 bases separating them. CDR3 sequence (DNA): TGTGCCTGGAGTTTAAGTACTCTTATCTACGAGCAGTACTTC. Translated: CAWSLSTLIYEQYF.

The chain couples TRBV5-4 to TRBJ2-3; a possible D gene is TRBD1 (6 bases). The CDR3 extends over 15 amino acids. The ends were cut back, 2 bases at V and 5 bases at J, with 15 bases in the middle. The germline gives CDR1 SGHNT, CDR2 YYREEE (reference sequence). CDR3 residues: CASSFGGPPVDTQYF. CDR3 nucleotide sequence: TGTGCCAGCAGCTTTGGGGGCCCTCCGGTAGATACGCAGTATTTT. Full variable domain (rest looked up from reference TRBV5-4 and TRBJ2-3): ETGVTQSPTHLIKTRGQQVTLRCSSQSGHNTVSWYQQALGQGPQFIFQYYREEENGRGNFPPRFSGLQFPNYSSELNVNALELDDSALYLCASSFGGPPVDTQYFGPGTRLTVL.

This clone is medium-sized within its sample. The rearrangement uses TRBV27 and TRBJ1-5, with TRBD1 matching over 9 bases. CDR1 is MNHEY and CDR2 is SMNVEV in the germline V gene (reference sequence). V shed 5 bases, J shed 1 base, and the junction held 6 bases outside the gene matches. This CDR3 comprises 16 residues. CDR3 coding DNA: TGTGCCAGCAGTCCTGCACAGGGGGCGAGCAATCAGCCCCAGCATTTT. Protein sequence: CASSPAQGASNQPQHF.

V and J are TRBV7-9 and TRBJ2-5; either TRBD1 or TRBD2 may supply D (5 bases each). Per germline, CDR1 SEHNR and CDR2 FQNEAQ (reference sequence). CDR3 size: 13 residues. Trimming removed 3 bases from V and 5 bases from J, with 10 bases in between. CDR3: CASSLGPEETQYF. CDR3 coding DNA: TGTGCCAGCAGCTTGGGACCAGAGGAGACCCAGTACTTC.

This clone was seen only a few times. CDR3: CASSLGLAGGSYEQYF. DNA of the CDR3: TGTGCCAGCAGCCTTGGACTAGCGGGCGGATCCTACGAGCAGTACTTC. The genes are TRBV5-4 and TRBJ2-7, with 11 bases lining up with TRBD2. Unmatched junction bases numbered 7, after V lost 4 bases and J lost 1 base. The CDR3 length is 16 residues. Per the germline V gene, CDR1 is SGHNT and CDR2 is YYREEE (reference sequence). Together with reference TRBV5-4 and TRBJ2-7, the CDR3 gives the full variable domain: ETGVTQSPTHLIKTRGQQVTLRCSSQSGHNTVSWYQQALGQGPQFIFQYYREEENGRGNFPPRFSGLQFPNYSSELNVNALELDDSALYLCASSLGLAGGSYEQYFGPGTRLTVT.

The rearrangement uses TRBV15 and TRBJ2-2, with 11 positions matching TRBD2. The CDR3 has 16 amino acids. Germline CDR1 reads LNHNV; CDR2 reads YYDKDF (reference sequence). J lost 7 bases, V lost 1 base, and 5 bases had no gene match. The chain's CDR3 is CATSRVLAGGGGELFF. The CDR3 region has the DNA TGTGCCACCAGCAGAGTTCTAGCGGGAGGTGGCGGGGAGCTGTTTTTT.

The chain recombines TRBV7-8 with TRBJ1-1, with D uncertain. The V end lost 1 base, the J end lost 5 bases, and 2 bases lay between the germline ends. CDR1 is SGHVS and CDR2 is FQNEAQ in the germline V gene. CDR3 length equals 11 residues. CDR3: CASSLGTEAFF. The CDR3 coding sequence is TGTGCCAGCAGCTTAGGTACTGAAGCTTTCTTT.

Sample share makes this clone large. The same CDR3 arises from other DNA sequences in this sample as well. The DNA for the CDR3 is TGTGCCAGCAGTGACGGGGATACCGGGGAGCTGTTTTTT. Its protein product is CASSDGDTGELFF. The genes are TRBV6-4 and TRBJ2-2; no clear D. Trimming removed 2 bases from V and 5 bases from J, with 6 bases in between. The CDR3 contains 13 residues. CDR1 is MRHNA and CDR2 is SNTAGT in the germline V gene.

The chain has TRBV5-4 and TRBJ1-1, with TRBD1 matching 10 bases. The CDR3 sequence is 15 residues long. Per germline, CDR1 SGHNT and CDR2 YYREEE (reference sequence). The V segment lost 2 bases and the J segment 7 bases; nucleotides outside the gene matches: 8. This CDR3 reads CASSFSRDRGREAFF. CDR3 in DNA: TGTGCCAGCAGCTTTTCTCGGGACAGGGGTCGTGAAGCTTTCTTT.

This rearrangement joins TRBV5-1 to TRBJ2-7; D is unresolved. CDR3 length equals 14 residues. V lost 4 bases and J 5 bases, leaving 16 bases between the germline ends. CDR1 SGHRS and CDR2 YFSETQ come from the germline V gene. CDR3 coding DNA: TGCGCCAGCAGCCTAACCGAGCCCTATGACGAGCAGTACTTC. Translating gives CASSLTEPYDEQYF.

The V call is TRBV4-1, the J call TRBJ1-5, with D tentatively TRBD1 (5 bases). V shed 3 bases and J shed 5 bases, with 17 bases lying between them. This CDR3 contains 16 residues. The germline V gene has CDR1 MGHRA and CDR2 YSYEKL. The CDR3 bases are TGCGCCAGCAGCCAGGGACTACAAGACGCCTATCAGCCCCAGCATTTT. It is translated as CASSQGLQDAYQPQHF.

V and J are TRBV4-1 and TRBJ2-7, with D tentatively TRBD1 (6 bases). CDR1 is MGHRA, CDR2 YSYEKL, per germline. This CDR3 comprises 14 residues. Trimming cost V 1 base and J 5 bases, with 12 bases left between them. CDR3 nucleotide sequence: TGCGCCAGCAGCCAAGTCCAGGGGTGGAACGAGCAGTACTTC. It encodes CASSQVQGWNEQYF.

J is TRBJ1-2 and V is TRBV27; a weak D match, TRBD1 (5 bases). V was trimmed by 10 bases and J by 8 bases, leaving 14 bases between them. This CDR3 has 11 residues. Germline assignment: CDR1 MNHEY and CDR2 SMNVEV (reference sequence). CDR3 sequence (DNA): TGTGCCACCGGGGGTTCTAAAGGCTACACCTTC. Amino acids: CATGGSKGYTF.

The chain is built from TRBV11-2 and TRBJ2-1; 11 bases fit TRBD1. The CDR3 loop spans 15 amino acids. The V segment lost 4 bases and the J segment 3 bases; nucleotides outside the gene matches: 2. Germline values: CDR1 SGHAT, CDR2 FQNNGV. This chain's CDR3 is CASSSGTGGYNEQFF. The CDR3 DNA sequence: TGTGCCAGCAGCTCTGGGACAGGGGGCTACAATGAGCAGTTCTTC.

Written as DNA, the CDR3 is TGTGCCAGCATTCCGGGACTAGCGAACTCCTACGAGCAGTACTTC. Translated, it gives CASIPGLANSYEQYF. The rearrangement uses TRBV6-5 and TRBJ2-7, with TRBD2 matching over 10 bases. Germline loops: CDR1 MNHEY, CDR2 SVGAGI. J lost 0 bases, V lost 7 bases, and 6 bases had no gene match. The CDR3 loop spans 15 amino acids.

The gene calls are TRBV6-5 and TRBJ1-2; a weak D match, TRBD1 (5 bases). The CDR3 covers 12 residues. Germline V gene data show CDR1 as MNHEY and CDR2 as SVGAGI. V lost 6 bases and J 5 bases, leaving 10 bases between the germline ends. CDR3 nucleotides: TGTGCCAGCAGCCCGGGGGGGTATGGCTACACCTTC. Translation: CASSPGGYGYTF.

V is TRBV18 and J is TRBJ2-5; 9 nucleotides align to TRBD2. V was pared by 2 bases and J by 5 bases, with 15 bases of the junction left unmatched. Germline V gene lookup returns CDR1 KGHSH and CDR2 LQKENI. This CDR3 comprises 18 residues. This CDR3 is CASSPRFPRTSVWETQYF. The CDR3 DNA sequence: TGTGCCAGCTCACCAAGGTTCCCCAGGACTAGCGTTTGGGAGACCCAGTACTTC.

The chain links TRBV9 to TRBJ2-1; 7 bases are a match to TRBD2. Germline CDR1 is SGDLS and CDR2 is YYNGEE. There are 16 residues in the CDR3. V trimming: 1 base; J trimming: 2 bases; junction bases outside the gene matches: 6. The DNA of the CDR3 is TGTGCCAGCAGCGTATTGTCAGCGGGGCCCTACAATGAGCAGTTCTTC. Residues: CASSVLSAGPYNEQFF.

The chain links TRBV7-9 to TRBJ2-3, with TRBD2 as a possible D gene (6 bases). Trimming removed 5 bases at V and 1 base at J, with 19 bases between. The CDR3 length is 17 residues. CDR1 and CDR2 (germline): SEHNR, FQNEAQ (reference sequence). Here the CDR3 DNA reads TGTGCCAGCAGCAGCGACCAAAGGGGACTTCGCACAGATACGCAGTATTTT. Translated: CASSSDQRGLRTDTQYF. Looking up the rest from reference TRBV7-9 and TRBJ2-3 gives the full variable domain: DTGVSQNPRHKITKRGQNVTFRCDPISEHNRLYWYRQTLGQGPEFLTYFQNEAQLEKSRLLSDRFSAERPKGSFSTLEIQRTEQGDSAMYLCASSSDQRGLRTDTQYFGPGTRLTVL.

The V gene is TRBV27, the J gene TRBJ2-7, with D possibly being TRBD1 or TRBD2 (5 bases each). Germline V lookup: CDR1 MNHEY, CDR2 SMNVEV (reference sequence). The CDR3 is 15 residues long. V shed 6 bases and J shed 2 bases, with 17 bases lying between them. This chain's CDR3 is CASSSPGREPYEQYF. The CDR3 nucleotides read TGTGCCAGCAGCTCCCCGGGGCGAGAACCCTACGAGCAGTACTTC.

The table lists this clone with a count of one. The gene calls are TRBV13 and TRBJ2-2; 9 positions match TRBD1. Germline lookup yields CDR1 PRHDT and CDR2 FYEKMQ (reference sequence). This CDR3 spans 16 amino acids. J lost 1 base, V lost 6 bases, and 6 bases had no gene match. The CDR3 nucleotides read TGTGCCAGCAGGGATACGGACAGGGGGAACACCGGGGAGCTGTTTTTT. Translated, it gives CASRDTDRGNTGELFF.

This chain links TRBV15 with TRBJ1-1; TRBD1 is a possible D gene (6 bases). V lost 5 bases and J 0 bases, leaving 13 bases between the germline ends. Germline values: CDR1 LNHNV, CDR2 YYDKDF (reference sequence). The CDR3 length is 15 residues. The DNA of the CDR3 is TGTGCCACCAGCGGAACTACAGGGATGAACACTGAAGCTTTCTTT. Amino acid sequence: CATSGTTGMNTEAFF.

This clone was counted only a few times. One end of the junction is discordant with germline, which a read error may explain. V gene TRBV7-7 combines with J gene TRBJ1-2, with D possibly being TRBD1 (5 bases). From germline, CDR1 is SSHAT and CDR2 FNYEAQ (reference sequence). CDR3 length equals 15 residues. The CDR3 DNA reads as TGTGCTAGCAGGCGTCCCAGGGATGGCGACTATGGCTACACCTTC. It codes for CASRRPRDGDYGYTF.

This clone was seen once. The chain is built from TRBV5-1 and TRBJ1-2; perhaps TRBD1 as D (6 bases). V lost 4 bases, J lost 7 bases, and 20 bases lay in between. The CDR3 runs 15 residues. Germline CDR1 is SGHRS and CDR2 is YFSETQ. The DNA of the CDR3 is TGCGCCAGCAGCGAACCCGGGACGGGGGCTCGTGGCTACACCTTC. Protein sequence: CASSEPGTGARGYTF. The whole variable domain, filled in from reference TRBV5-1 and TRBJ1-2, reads KAGVTQTPRYLIKTRGQQVTLSCSPISGHRSVSWYQQTPGQGLQFLFEYFSETQRNKGNFPGRFSGRQFSNSRSEMNVSTLELGDSALYLCASSEPGTGARGYTFGSGTRLTVV.

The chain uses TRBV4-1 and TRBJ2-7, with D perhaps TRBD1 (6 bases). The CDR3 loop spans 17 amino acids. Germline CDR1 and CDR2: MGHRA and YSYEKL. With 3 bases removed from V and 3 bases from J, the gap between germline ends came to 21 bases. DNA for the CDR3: TGCGCCAGCAGCCATCGACAGGTAGGGGACCACCTCTACGAGCAGTACTTC. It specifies CASSHRQVGDHLYEQYF.

The CDR3 loop is CASSGALGGSTDTQYF. DNA of the CDR3: TGTGCCAGCAGTGGGGCACTAGGAGGAAGCACAGATACGCAGTATTTT. The chain joins TRBV6-1 to TRBJ2-3, with D possibly TRBD2 on 5 matching bases. CDR1 MNHNS and CDR2 SASEGT come from the germline V gene. Trimming removed 4 bases from V and 0 bases from J, with 14 bases in between. The CDR3 is made up of 16 amino acids.

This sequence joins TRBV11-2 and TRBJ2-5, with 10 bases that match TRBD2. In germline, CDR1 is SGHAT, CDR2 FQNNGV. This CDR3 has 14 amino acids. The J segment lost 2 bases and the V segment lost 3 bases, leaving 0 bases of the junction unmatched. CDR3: CASSLTSGQETQYF. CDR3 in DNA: TGTGCCAGCAGCTTGACTAGCGGGCAAGAGACCCAGTACTTC.

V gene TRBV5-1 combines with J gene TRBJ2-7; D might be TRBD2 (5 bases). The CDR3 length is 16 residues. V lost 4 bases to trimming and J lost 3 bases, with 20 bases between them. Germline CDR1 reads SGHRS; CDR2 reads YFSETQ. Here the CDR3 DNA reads TGCGCCAGCAGCGGGGAGCTCGGTGTGTTGGGCTACGAGCAGTACTTC. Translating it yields CASSGELGVLGYEQYF.

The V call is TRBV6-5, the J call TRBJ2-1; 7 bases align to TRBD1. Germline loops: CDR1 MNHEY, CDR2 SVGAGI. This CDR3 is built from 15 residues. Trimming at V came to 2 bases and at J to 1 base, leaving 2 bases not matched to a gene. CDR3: CASSYGQVSYNEQFF. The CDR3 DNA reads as TGTGCCAGCAGTTACGGACAGGTTTCCTACAATGAGCAGTTCTTC.

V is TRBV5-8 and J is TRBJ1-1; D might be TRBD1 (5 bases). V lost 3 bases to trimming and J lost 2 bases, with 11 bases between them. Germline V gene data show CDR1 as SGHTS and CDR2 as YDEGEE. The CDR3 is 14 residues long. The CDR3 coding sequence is TGTGCCAGCAGCTCTCTGGGACCCAACACTGAAGCTTTCTTT. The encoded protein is CASSSLGPNTEAFF.

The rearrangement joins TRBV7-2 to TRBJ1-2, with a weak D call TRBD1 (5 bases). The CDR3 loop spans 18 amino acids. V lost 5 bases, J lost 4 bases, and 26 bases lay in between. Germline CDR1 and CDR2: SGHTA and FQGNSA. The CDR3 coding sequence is TGTGCCAGCAGCAAGTACCTGGGACGGTCGGTGAAATCCTATGGCTACACCTTC. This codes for CASSKYLGRSVKSYGYTF.